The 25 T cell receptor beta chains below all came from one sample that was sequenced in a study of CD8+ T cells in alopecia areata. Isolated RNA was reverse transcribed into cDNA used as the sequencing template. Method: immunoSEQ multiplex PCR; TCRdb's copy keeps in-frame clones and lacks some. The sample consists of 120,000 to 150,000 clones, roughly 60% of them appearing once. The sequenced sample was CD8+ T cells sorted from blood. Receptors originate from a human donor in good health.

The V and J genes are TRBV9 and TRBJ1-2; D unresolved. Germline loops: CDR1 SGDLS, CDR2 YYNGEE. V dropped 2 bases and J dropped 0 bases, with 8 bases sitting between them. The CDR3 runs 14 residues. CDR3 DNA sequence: TGTGCCAGCAGCGTGGACCCAGCTAACTATGGCTACACCTTC. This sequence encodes CASSVDPANYGYTF.

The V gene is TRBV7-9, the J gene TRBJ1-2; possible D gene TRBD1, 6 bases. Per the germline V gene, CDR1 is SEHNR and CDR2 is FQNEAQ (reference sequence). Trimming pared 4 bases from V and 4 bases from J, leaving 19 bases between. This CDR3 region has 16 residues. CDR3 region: CASSSGTTRVIYGYTF. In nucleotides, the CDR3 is TGTGCCAGCAGCTCCGGGACAACCCGAGTCATCTATGGCTACACCTTC.

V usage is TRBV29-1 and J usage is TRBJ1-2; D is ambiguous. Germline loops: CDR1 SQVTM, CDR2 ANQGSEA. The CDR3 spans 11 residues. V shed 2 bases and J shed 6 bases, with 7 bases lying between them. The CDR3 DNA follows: TGCAGCGTTGAATGGGCAGATGGCTACACCTTC. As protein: CSVEWADGYTF.

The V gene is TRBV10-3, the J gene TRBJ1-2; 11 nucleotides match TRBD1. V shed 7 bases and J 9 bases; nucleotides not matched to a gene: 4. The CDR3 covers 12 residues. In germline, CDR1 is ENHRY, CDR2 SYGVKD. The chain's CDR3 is CAINGQGASYTF. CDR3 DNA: TGTGCCATCAATGGACAGGGGGCGAGCTACACCTTC.

CDR3 in amino acids: CASSTLPQGEETMNTEAFF. CDR3 DNA sequence: TGCGCCAGCAGCACGCTTCCACAGGGAGAAGAGACCATGAACACTGAAGCTTTCTTT. The chain links TRBV5-1 to TRBJ1-1, with D perhaps matching TRBD1 (6 bases). The CDR3 is made up of 19 amino acids. Deletions cut 4 bases from V and 0 bases from J, with 25 bases between. Germline loops: CDR1 SGHRS, CDR2 YFSETQ.

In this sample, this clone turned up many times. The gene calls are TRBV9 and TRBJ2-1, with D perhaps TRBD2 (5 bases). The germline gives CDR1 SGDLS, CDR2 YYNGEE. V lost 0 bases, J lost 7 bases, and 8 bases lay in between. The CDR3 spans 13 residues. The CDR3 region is CASSVDGGNEQFF. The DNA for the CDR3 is TGTGCCAGCAGCGTAGATGGCGGGAATGAGCAGTTCTTC.

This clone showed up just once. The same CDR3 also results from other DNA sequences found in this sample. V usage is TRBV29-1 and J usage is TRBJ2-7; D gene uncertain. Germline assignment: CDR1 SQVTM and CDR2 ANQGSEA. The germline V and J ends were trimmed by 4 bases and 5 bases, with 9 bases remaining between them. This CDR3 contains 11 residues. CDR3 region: CSVAQGHEQYF. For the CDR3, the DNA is TGCAGCGTTGCGCAAGGCCACGAGCAGTACTTC.

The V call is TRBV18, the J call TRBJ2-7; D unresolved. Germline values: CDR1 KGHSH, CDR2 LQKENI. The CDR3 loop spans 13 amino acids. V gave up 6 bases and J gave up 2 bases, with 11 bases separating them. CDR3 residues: CASSPNSPYEQYF. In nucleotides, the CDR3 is TGTGCCAGCTCTCCAAATTCTCCCTACGAGCAGTACTTC.

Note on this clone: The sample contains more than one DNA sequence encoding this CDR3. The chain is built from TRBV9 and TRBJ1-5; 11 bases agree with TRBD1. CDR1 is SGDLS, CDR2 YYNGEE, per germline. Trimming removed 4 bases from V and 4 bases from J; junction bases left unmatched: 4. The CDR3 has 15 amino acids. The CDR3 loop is CASSPGTGGNQPQHF. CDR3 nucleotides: TGTGCCAGCAGCCCCGGGACAGGGGGTAATCAGCCCCAGCATTTT.

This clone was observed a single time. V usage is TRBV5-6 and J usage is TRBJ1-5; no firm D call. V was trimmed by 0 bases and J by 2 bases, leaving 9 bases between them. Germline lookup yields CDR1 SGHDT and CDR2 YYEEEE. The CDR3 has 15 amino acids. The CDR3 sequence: CASSLAAVGNQPQHF. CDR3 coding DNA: TGTGCCAGCAGCTTGGCCGCAGTGGGCAATCAGCCCCAGCATTTT. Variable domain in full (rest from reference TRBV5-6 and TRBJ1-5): DAGVTQSPTHLIKTRGQQVTLRCSPKSGHDTVSWYQQALGQGPQFIFQYYEEEERQRGNFPDRFSGHQFPNYSSELNVNALLLGDSALYLCASSLAAVGNQPQHFGDGTRLSIL.

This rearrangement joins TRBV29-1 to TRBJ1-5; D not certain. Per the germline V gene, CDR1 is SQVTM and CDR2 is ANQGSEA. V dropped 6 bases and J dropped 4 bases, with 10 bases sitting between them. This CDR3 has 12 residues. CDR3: CSVVGDNQPQHF. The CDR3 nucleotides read TGCAGCGTGGTCGGGGATAATCAGCCCCAGCATTTT.

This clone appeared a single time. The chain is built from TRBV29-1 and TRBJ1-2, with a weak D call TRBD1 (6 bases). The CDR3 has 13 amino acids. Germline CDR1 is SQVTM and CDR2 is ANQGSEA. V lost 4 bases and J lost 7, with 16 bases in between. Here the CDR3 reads CSVGGAYKAGYTF. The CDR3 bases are TGCAGCGTTGGGGGGGCCTATAAGGCTGGCTACACCTTC.

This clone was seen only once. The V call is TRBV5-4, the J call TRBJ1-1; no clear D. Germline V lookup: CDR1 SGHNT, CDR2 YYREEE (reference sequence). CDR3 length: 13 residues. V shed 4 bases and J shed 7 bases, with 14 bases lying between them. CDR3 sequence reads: CASSPHPTLEAFF. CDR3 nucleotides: TGTGCCAGCAGCCCCCACCCCACCCTTGAAGCTTTCTTT.

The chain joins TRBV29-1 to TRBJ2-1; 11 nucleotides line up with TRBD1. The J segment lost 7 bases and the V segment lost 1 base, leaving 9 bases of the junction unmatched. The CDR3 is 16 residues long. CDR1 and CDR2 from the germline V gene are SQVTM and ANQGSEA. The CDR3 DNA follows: TGCAGCGTTGAAGTTTCGGACAGGGGGCGCACGAATGAGCAGTTCTTC. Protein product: CSVEVSDRGRTNEQFF.

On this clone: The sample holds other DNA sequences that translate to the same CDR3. The CDR3 nucleotides are TGTGCCAGTAGCCCCGGGGGCTCCTACGAGCAGTACTTC. This sequence encodes CASSPGGSYEQYF. The rearrangement joins TRBV19 to TRBJ2-7, with TRBD2 as a possible D gene (6 bases). Germline V gives CDR1 LNHDA, CDR2 SQIVND (reference sequence). Between the trimmed V and J ends, which lost 6 bases and 0 bases, there was a span of 9 bases. The CDR3 has 13 residues.

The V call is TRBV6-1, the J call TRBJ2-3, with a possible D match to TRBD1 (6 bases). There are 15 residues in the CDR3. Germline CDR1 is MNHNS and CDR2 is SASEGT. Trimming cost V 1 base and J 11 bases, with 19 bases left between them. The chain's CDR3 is CASSEVDQGRMWQYF. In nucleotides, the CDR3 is TGTGCCAGCAGTGAAGTGGACCAGGGGCGGATGTGGCAGTATTTT.

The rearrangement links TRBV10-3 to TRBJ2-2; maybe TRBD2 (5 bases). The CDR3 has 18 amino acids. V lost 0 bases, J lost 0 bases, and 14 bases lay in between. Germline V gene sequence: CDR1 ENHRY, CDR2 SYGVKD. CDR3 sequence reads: CAISESDLRLANTGELFF. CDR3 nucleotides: TGTGCCATCAGTGAGTCGGACTTGAGATTAGCGAACACCGGGGAGCTGTTTTTT.

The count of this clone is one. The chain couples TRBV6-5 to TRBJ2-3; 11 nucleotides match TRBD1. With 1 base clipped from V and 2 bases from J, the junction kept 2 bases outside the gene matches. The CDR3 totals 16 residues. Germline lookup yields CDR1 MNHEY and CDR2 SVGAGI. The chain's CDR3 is CASSYWTGGTTDTQYF. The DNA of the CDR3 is TGTGCCAGCAGTTACTGGACAGGGGGCACCACAGATACGCAGTATTTT.

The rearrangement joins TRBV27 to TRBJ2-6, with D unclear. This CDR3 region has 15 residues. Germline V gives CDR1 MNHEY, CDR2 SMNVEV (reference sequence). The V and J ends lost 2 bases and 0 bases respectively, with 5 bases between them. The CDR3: CASSLAISGANVLTF. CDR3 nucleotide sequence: TGTGCCAGCAGTTTAGCTATCTCTGGGGCCAACGTCCTGACTTTC.

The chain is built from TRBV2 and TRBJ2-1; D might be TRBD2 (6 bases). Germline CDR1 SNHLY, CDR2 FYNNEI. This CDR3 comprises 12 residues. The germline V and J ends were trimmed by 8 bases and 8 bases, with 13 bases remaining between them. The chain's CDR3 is CASLVAAHEQFF. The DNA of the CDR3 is TGTGCCAGCCTAGTAGCGGCGCATGAGCAGTTCTTC.

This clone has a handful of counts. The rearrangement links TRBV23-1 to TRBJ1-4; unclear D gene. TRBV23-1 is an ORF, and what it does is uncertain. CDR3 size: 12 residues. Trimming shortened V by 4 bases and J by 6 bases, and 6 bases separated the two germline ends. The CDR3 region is CASSPHHEKLFF. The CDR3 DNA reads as TGCGCCAGCAGTCCCCACCATGAAAAACTGTTTTTT.

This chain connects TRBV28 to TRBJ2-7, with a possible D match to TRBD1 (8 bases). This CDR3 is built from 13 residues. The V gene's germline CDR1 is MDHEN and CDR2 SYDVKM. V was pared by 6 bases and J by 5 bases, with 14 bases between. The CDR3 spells CASSQQGGDEQYF. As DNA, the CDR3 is TGTGCCAGCAGCCAACAGGGGGGGGACGAGCAGTACTTC. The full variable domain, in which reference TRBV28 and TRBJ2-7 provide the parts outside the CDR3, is DVKVTQSSRYLVKRTGEKVFLECVQDMDHENMFWYRQDPGLGLRLIYFSYDVKMKEKGDIPEGYSVSREKKERFSLILESASTNQTSMYLCASSQQGGDEQYFGPGTRLTVT.

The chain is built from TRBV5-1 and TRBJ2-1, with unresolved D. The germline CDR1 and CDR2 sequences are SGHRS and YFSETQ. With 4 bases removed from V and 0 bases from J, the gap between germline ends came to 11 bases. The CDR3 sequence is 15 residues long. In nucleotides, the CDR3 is TGCGCCAGCAGCCTCGGGTGGGGCTCCTACAATGAGCAGTTCTTC. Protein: CASSLGWGSYNEQFF.

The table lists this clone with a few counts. This CDR3 reads CSVETGSYEQYF. The CDR3 nucleotides are TGCAGCGTTGAAACTGGGAGCTACGAGCAGTACTTC. V is TRBV29-1 and J is TRBJ2-7; tentatively, D is TRBD2 (5 bases). CDR1 SQVTM and CDR2 ANQGSEA come from the germline V gene. This CDR3 has 12 amino acids. Deletions cut 2 bases from V and 3 bases from J, with 8 bases between.

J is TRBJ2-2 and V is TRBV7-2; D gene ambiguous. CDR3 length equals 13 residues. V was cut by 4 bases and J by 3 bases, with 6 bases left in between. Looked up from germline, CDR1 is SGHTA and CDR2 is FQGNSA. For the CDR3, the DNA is TGTGCCAGCAGCTCCCCGTACACCGGGGAGCTGTTTTTT. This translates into CASSSPYTGELFF.